The 11 T cell receptor beta chains in this list originate from one sample, sequenced in a study of blood T cell repertoires in COVID-19. Using immunoSEQ multiplex PCR, the repertoire was profiled, and TCRdb retains in-frame clones only, with some absent. The sample lists 100,000 to 120,000 clones; 84% were seen once. The sample was peripheral blood. The source of these receptors is a woman aged 40-49 years with acute or convalescent COVID-19.

Here the CDR3 DNA reads TGCGCCAGCAGCTTGGTGACAGGGGGCGCGTACGAGCAGTACTTC. Translating gives CASSLVTGGAYEQYF. The chain combines TRBV5-1 with TRBJ2-7, with 10 bases lining up with TRBD1. Per germline, CDR1 SGHRS and CDR2 YFSETQ. The CDR3 contains 15 residues. V shed 0 bases and J 4 bases; nucleotides not matched to a gene: 4.

The CDR3 nucleotides read TGTGCCAGCAGCCCAATTATGCGCTCTGGGGCCAACGTCCTGACTTTC. It codes for CASSPIMRSGANVLTF. The genes are TRBV3-1 (or the pseudogene TRBV3-2) and TRBJ2-6; no firm D call. Trimming pared 4 bases from V and 0 bases from J, leaving 10 bases between. CDR3 length: 16 residues. Germline V gene sequence: CDR1 LGHDT, CDR2 YNNKEL (reference sequence).

The chain joins TRBV3-1 (or the pseudogene TRBV3-2) to TRBJ2-5; no clear D. Germline loops: CDR1 LGHDT, CDR2 YNNKEL (reference sequence). V shed 3 bases and J shed 3 bases, with 8 bases lying between them. The CDR3 runs 13 residues. As DNA, the CDR3 is TGTGCCAGCAGCCACGGCGGTAAAGAGACCCAGTACTTC. It yields the protein CASSHGGKETQYF.

This sequence joins TRBV18 and TRBJ2-3, with a tentative D call TRBD1 (5 bases). The germline V gene encodes CDR1 KGHSH and CDR2 LQKENI. This CDR3 contains 14 residues. V lost 2 bases and J 0 bases, leaving 6 bases between the germline ends. This chain's CDR3 is CASSPDRSTDTQYF. CDR3 in DNA: TGTGCCAGCTCACCAGACAGAAGCACAGATACGCAGTATTTT.

The chain employs TRBV7-9 and TRBJ1-2; no clear D. Trimming left V 0 bases short and J 8 bases short, with 10 bases between. The germline V gene encodes CDR1 SEHNR and CDR2 FQNEAQ (reference sequence). CDR3 size: 13 residues. This chain's CDR3 is CASSLAERIGYTF. The CDR3 coding sequence is TGTGCCAGCAGCTTAGCGGAGAGGATAGGCTACACCTTC.

This clone was found a few times. This sequence joins TRBV2 and TRBJ1-2; the match to TRBD1 covers 8 bases. J gave up 4 bases and V 0 bases, and 7 bases lay outside the gene matches. The CDR3 is 16 amino acids. The V gene's germline CDR1 is SNHLY and CDR2 FYNNEI. In DNA form, the CDR3 reads TGTGCCAGCAGTGAAGCACCTAGGACAGGGCGCTATGGCTACACCTTC. Translated, it gives CASSEAPRTGRYGYTF.

Note on this clone: The same CDR3 arises from other DNA sequences in this sample as well. This chain uses TRBV9 with TRBJ2-3; D not resolved. Trimming cost V 0 bases and J 2 bases, with 13 bases left between them. The CDR3 is made up of 16 amino acids. CDR1 and CDR2 from the germline V gene are SGDLS and YYNGEE. In DNA, the CDR3 is TGTGCCAGCAGCGTAGCTCCGAGACTTAACACAGATACGCAGTATTTT. It translates to CASSVAPRLNTDTQYF.

The V gene is TRBV7-9, the J gene TRBJ1-4, with 7 bases lining up with TRBD1. With V trimmed by 1 base and J by 11 bases, 4 bases remained unmatched. CDR3 length: 13 residues. Looked up from germline, CDR1 is SEHNR and CDR2 is FQNEAQ (reference sequence). The CDR3 coding sequence is TGTGCCAGCAGCTTAGGGGGACAGCAGAAACTGTTTTTT. Translation gives CASSLGGQQKLFF.

This CDR3 is CASRPQGANTGELFF. Here the CDR3 DNA reads TGTGCCAGCAGACCCCAGGGGGCAAACACCGGGGAGCTGTTTTTT. The genes are TRBV9 and TRBJ2-2, with 8 bases matching TRBD1. J lost 2 bases, V lost 5 bases, and 5 bases had no gene match. CDR1 SGDLS and CDR2 YYNGEE come from the germline V gene. There are 15 residues in the CDR3.

The chain uses TRBV5-1 and TRBJ2-2; TRBD1 matches at 10 bases. Trimming at V came to 4 bases and at J to 5 bases, leaving 5 bases not matched to a gene. Germline V gives CDR1 SGHRS, CDR2 YFSETQ. There are 15 residues in the CDR3. Here the CDR3 reads CASSGWTGGTGELFF. CDR3 coding DNA: TGCGCCAGCAGCGGCTGGACAGGGGGTACCGGGGAGCTGTTTTTT.

This clone was found once. This chain links TRBV6-2 or TRBV6-3 with TRBJ2-7; D is possibly TRBD2 (5 bases). The CDR3 runs to 12 residues. Germline lookup yields CDR1 MNHEY and CDR2 SVGEGT. With 2 bases removed from V and 9 bases from J, the gap between germline ends came to 11 bases. In nucleotides, the CDR3 is TGTGCCAGCAGTTACCCCCCCGGGGTGCAGTACTTC. Translated, it gives CASSYPPGVQYF.